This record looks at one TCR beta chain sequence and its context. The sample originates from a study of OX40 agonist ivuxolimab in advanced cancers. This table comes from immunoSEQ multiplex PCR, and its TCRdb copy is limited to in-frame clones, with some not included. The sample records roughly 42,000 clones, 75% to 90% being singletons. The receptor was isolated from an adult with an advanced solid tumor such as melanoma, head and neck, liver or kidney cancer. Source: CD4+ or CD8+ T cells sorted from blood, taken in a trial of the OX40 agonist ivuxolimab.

The chain's CDR3 is CAIKELKNTEAFF. CDR3 bases: TGTGCCATCAAAGAGCTTAAGAACACTGAAGCTTTCTTT. The gene calls are TRBV10-3 and TRBJ1-1; D remains ambiguous. Deletions cut 7 bases from V and 1 base from J, with 10 bases between. Germline assignment: CDR1 ENHRY and CDR2 SYGVKD. The CDR3 loop spans 13 amino acids.